Presented here are 32 T cell receptor beta chains from one specimen sequenced in a study of shared clonotypes between healthy human individuals. The repertoire was sequenced with immunoSEQ multiplex PCR; TCRdb's copy has only in-frame clones and lacks some. The sample has hundreds of thousands of clones, 72% seen once. Sequenced material: memory CD4+ T cells sorted from blood. Documented subset: CD45RA-negative fraction. Every receptor here comes from a woman in her 30s in good health.

This clone has only one observation. The J gene is TRBJ2-2, the V gene TRBV10-1; no clear D. The CDR3 is 13 residues long. Deletions cut 6 bases from V and 5 bases from J, with 10 bases between. In germline, CDR1 is WNHNN, CDR2 SYGVQD (reference sequence). The CDR3 here is CASSLTVTGELFF. CDR3 sequence (DNA): TGCGCCAGCAGCCTGACGGTAACCGGGGAGCTGTTTTTT.

This clone was picked up a small number of times. This chain uses TRBV30 with TRBJ1-2; 9 nucleotides align to TRBD1. This CDR3 contains 17 residues. V lost 4 bases, J lost 1 base, and 13 bases stayed unmatched. Per the germline V gene, CDR1 is GTSNPN and CDR2 is SVGIG (reference sequence). DNA for the CDR3: TGTGCCTGGACCCTTCACTGGGGACAGGGAATTAACTATGGCTACACCTTC. This sequence encodes CAWTLHWGQGINYGYTF.

This sequence joins TRBV12-1 and TRBJ2-5; TRBD1 reflects the table's D call only, with no check against the DNA. TRBV12-1 is marked as a pseudogene. This CDR3 comprises 16 residues. CDR3 in DNA: TGTGCCAGCAGCCATTTGAGACAGGGGGCTTGGGAGACCCAGTACTTC. Its translation is CASSHLRQGAWETQYF.

This rearrangement joins TRBV5-1 to TRBJ1-1, with D perhaps matching TRBD1 (5 bases). The CDR3 extends over 17 amino acids. Per the germline V gene, CDR1 is SGHRS and CDR2 is YFSETQ. Trimming removed 1 base at V and 5 bases at J, with 21 bases between. The CDR3 loop is CASSLQGQFQGVTEAFF. In DNA, the CDR3 is TGCGCCAGCAGCTTGCAGGGTCAGTTTCAGGGTGTTACTGAAGCTTTCTTT.

This clone was observed a few times. This rearrangement joins TRBV4-2 to TRBJ1-4; no definite D call. The germline CDR1 and CDR2 sequences are LGHNA and YNFKEQ. The V end lost 1 base, the J end lost 8 bases, and 2 bases lay between the germline ends. This CDR3 comprises 11 residues. CDR3 in DNA: TGTGCCAGCAGCCAAGGCGAAAAACTGTTTTTT. This codes for CASSQGEKLFF.

This clone was seen a few times. The CDR3 spells CASRSGNYNEQFF. DNA for the CDR3: TGTGCCAGCAGAAGCGGGAACTACAATGAGCAGTTCTTC. J is TRBJ2-1 and V is TRBV13, with 7 nucleotides matching TRBD2. The V and J ends lost 6 bases and 3 bases, in that order; junction bases with no gene match: 2. The germline V gene encodes CDR1 PRHDT and CDR2 FYEKMQ (reference sequence). CDR3 length: 13 amino acids.

This clone appeared a single time. The CDR3 loop reads CASSVAAGLEDTQYF. CDR3 DNA sequence: TGTGCCAGCAGCGTAGCGGCCGGCTTGGAAGATACGCAGTATTTT. V usage is TRBV9 and J usage is TRBJ2-3; D not resolved. The CDR3 is 15 residues long. The germline V gene encodes CDR1 SGDLS and CDR2 YYNGEE. V lost 0 bases and J lost 5, with 13 bases in between.

To note about this clone: Within the sample, other DNA sequences also encode this same CDR3. The chain combines TRBV7-3 with TRBJ2-1; 8 bases match TRBD1. CDR3 length equals 15 residues. Germline V lookup: CDR1 SGHTA, CDR2 FQGTGA. The V and J ends lost 5 bases and 3 bases, in that order; junction bases with no gene match: 6. The CDR3 loop is CASSLGTGLYNEQFF. DNA for the CDR3: TGTGCCAGCAGCCTGGGGACAGGCCTCTACAATGAGCAGTTCTTC.

This CDR3 reads CASSWTANTEAFF. DNA for the CDR3: TGTGCCAGCTCATGGACCGCGAACACTGAAGCTTTCTTT. V usage is TRBV6-6 and J usage is TRBJ1-1; D remains unclear. Germline loops: CDR1 MNHNY, CDR2 SVGAGI (reference sequence). Deletions cut 8 bases from V and 1 base from J, with 11 bases between. CDR3 length equals 13 residues.

V is TRBV28 and J is TRBJ2-1, with D unresolved. CDR3 length equals 11 residues. Germline values: CDR1 MDHEN, CDR2 SYDVKM. Trimming stripped 6 bases from V and 15 bases from J, with 15 bases between. The CDR3 DNA is TGTGCCAGCAGAACATATTCGCTTTTGTTCTTC. It specifies CASRTYSLLFF. Based on the CDR3 plus reference TRBV28 and TRBJ2-1, the full variable domain is DVKVTQSSRYLVKRTGEKVFLECVQDMDHENMFWYRQDPGLGLRLIYFSYDVKMKEKGDIPEGYSVSREKKERFSLILESASTNQTSMYLCASRTYSLLFFGPGTRLTVL.

This clone was observed a handful of times. J is TRBJ1-5 and V is TRBV27; D perhaps matches TRBD1 (5 bases). Per germline, CDR1 MNHEY and CDR2 SMNVEV (reference sequence). The CDR3 runs 13 residues. Trimming stripped 5 bases from V and 8 bases from J, with 13 bases between. The CDR3 sequence is CASSPRVGEPQHF. CDR3 nucleotide sequence: TGTGCCAGCAGTCCCAGGGTGGGGGAGCCCCAGCATTTT.

J is TRBJ2-3 and V is TRBV5-4; maybe TRBD1 (5 bases). CDR3 length equals 18 residues. With 2 bases removed from V and 1 base from J, the gap between germline ends came to 20 bases. Germline CDR1 and CDR2: SGHNT and YYREEE (reference sequence). This CDR3 reads CASSLPSSVGARTDTQYF. DNA of the CDR3: TGTGCCAGCAGCTTACCTTCCTCCGTAGGGGCCCGCACAGATACGCAGTATTTT.

The gene calls are TRBV5-1 and TRBJ2-7; the D gene could be TRBD1 or TRBD2 (5 bases each). Trimming removed 1 base from V and 2 bases from J, with 10 bases in between. Germline V lookup: CDR1 SGHRS, CDR2 YFSETQ. The CDR3 is 14 residues long. The CDR3 sequence is CASSLRDGAYEQYF. DNA for the CDR3: TGCGCCAGCAGCTTGCGGGACGGAGCCTACGAGCAGTACTTC.

The chain uses TRBV6-1 and TRBJ2-2, with 9 bases matching TRBD2. V lost 7 bases, J lost 3 bases, and 6 bases stayed unmatched. The CDR3 has 15 amino acids. Germline CDR1 is MNHNS and CDR2 is SASEGT. The CDR3 nucleotides read TGTGCCAGCAATAGCGGGAGTTTTCACACCGGGGAGCTGTTTTTT. Protein product: CASNSGSFHTGELFF.

The rearrangement links TRBV9 to TRBJ1-4, with 7 bases aligning to TRBD1. J lost 7 bases, V lost 0 bases, and 3 bases had no gene match. The germline V gene encodes CDR1 SGDLS and CDR2 YYNGEE. This CDR3 contains 14 residues. For the CDR3, the DNA is TGTGCCAGCAGCGTAGCAGGGGGGGCTGAAAAACTGTTTTTT. This gives the protein CASSVAGGAEKLFF.

This clone has a handful of counts. This chain joins TRBV2 and TRBJ2-7; TRBD2 agrees at 8 bases. Germline CDR1 is SNHLY and CDR2 is FYNNEI. The CDR3 runs to 15 residues. Trimming removed 5 bases from V and 3 bases from J; junction bases left unmatched: 9. CDR3 bases: TGTGCCAGCAGTCAAATAAGCGGGAGAGTCTACGAGCAGTACTTC. It encodes CASSQISGRVYEQYF.

This clone was seen a handful of times. The rearrangement joins TRBV6-4 to TRBJ1-1; D not resolved. The CDR3 has 13 residues. V was clipped by 3 bases and J by 1 base, with 6 bases between them. Germline CDR1 reads MRHNA; CDR2 reads SNTAGT. The CDR3, as DNA: TGTGCCAGCAGTGAGCGGCCGAACACTGAAGCTTTCTTT. It is translated as CASSERPNTEAFF.

The chain combines TRBV19 with TRBJ2-1; tentative D call: TRBD2 (6 bases). V lost 3 bases, J lost 7 bases, and 13 bases lay in between. Per the germline V gene, CDR1 is LNHDA and CDR2 is SQIVND (reference sequence). The CDR3 is 14 residues long. The CDR3 loop is CASSMGVGGNEQFF. The CDR3, as DNA: TGTGCCAGTAGTATGGGCGTGGGGGGAAATGAGCAGTTCTTC.

This sequence joins TRBV10-3 and TRBJ1-1; possibly TRBD1 for D (6 bases). The CDR3 length is 14 residues. V was trimmed by 8 bases and J by 1 base, leaving 14 bases between them. Germline V gives CDR1 ENHRY, CDR2 SYGVKD. The CDR3 is CAIGEGEGNTEAFF. CDR3 DNA: TGTGCCATCGGGGAGGGGGAGGGGAACACTGAAGCTTTCTTT.

Concerning this clone: The sample contains more than one DNA sequence encoding this CDR3. The genes are TRBV5-1 and TRBJ2-3; 7 nucleotides line up with TRBD1. The ends lost 4 bases at V and 0 bases at J; junction bases unmatched: 5. CDR1 SGHRS and CDR2 YFSETQ come from the germline V gene. CDR3 size: 15 residues. CDR3 DNA sequence: TGCGCCAGCAGCCCGGGACAGTCTAGCACAGATACGCAGTATTTT. Translation: CASSPGQSSTDTQYF.

The V call is TRBV5-1, the J call TRBJ2-3, with D possibly matching TRBD1 (6 bases). This CDR3 contains 16 residues. Trimming pared 5 bases from V and 2 bases from J, leaving 18 bases between. CDR1 is SGHRS and CDR2 is YFSETQ in the germline V gene. The CDR3 spells CASSLTPQGFTDTQYF. As DNA, the CDR3 is TGCGCCAGCAGTTTGACCCCACAGGGTTTCACAGATACGCAGTATTTT.

This chain connects TRBV2 to TRBJ2-3; no clear D. The CDR3 has 11 residues. V lost 6 bases and J 3 bases, leaving 4 bases between the germline ends. Germline V gene data show CDR1 as SNHLY and CDR2 as FYNNEI. The chain's CDR3 is CASRETDTQYF. In nucleotides, the CDR3 is TGTGCCAGCAGAGAAACAGATACGCAGTATTTT.

This clone was counted only a few times. The chain has TRBV5-1 and TRBJ1-4, with D maybe TRBD1 (5 bases). Germline V CDR1 and CDR2: SGHRS, YFSETQ. V lost 0 bases to trimming and J lost 10 bases, with 16 bases between them. The CDR3 runs 15 residues. DNA for the CDR3: TGCGCCAGCAGCTTGGCTGGGCAGGGAGAAGGAAAACTGTTTTTT. As protein: CASSLAGQGEGKLFF.

The CDR3: CASSSYTDTQYF. CDR3 sequence (DNA): TGTGCCAGCAGCTCCTATACTGATACGCAGTATTTT. This rearrangement joins TRBV7-9 to TRBJ2-3; D is undetermined. This CDR3 has 12 residues. V shed 4 bases and J shed 6 bases, with 8 bases lying between them. Germline assignment: CDR1 SEHNR and CDR2 FQNEAQ (reference sequence).

Turning to this clone: Additional DNA sequences in this sample encode the identical CDR3. The CDR3, as DNA: TGTGCCAGCAGCCAGGGGGGTAGCAATCAGCCCCAGCATTTT. Translation: CASSQGGSNQPQHF. This chain joins TRBV6-5 and TRBJ1-5, with 7 bases identical to TRBD1. V lost 6 bases and J lost 0; bases outside the gene matches: 2. The CDR3 runs to 14 residues. CDR1 and CDR2 from the germline V gene are MNHEY and SVGAGI.

This clone was picked up a small number of times. The V and J genes are TRBV6-5 and TRBJ2-7; D may correspond to TRBD1 or TRBD2 (5 bases each). Germline V gene data show CDR1 as MNHEY and CDR2 as SVGAGI. V was cut by 5 bases and J by 3 bases, with 14 bases left in between. CDR3 size: 14 residues. Written as DNA, the CDR3 is TGTGCCAGCAGTCCCGACGAGGGGCTCTACGAGCAGTACTTC. This encodes CASSPDEGLYEQYF.

The J gene is TRBJ1-2, the V gene TRBV13; 10 positions agree with TRBD1. Looked up from germline, CDR1 is PRHDT and CDR2 is FYEKMQ (reference sequence). The CDR3 is 15 residues long. Unmatched junction bases numbered 6, after V lost 4 bases and J lost 4 bases. The CDR3 DNA sequence: TGTGCCAGCAGCTCAACGGGACAGGGGATCTATGGCTACACCTTC. Translating gives CASSSTGQGIYGYTF.

The rearrangement links TRBV18 to TRBJ1-2; D may be TRBD1 (6 bases). V gave up 3 bases and J gave up 6 bases, with 11 bases separating them. The germline gives CDR1 KGHSH, CDR2 LQKENI. The CDR3 has 13 amino acids. The CDR3 spells CASSPRQEDGYTF. As DNA, the CDR3 is TGTGCCAGCTCACCTAGACAGGAGGATGGCTACACCTTC. Supplemented by reference TRBV18 and TRBJ1-2, the full variable domain reads NAGVMQNPRHLVRRRGQEARLRCSPMKGHSHVYWYRQLPEEGLKFMVYLQKENIIDESGMPKERFSAEFPKEGPSILRIQQVVRGDSAAYFCASSPRQEDGYTFGSGTRLTVV.

This clone was detected only a few times. The genes are TRBV14 and TRBJ2-1, with 10 bases lining up with TRBD1. The CDR3 runs 16 residues. Germline trimming cut 3 bases from V and 5 bases from J; bases unmatched to any gene: 7. From germline, CDR1 is SGHDN and CDR2 FVKESK. The CDR3 DNA is TGTGCCAGCAGCCAGAAACCGGGACAGGGGAACAATGAGCAGTTCTTC. Translating gives CASSQKPGQGNNEQFF.

This clone has at least ten counts. The V gene is TRBV11-2, the J gene TRBJ2-7, with 9 nucleotides matching TRBD2. The CDR3 has 19 amino acids. The germline CDR1 and CDR2 sequences are SGHAT and FQNNGV. The V segment lost 5 bases and the J segment 0 bases; nucleotides outside the gene matches: 17. This CDR3 is CASSVAGGRGVIDSYEQYF. In nucleotides, the CDR3 is TGTGCCAGCAGCGTGGCGGGAGGGCGAGGGGTAATTGACTCCTACGAGCAGTACTTC.

V is TRBV6-6 and J is TRBJ2-7, with TRBD1 identical over 8 bases. Trimming removed 4 bases from V and 2 bases from J; junction bases left unmatched: 7. The CDR3 spans 15 residues. Per the germline V gene, CDR1 is MNHNY and CDR2 is SVGAGI (reference sequence). DNA for the CDR3: TGTGCCAGCAGTTTCGACAGGGGTATGGCCTACGAGCAGTACTTC. This translates into CASSFDRGMAYEQYF.

This clone is a singleton in its sample. This rearrangement joins TRBV7-8 to TRBJ1-1; D is ambiguous. CDR1 is SGHVS and CDR2 is FQNEAQ in the germline V gene. Trimming took off 1 base at V and 5 bases at J, with 17 bases between the two ends. The CDR3 is 16 amino acids. The CDR3 DNA follows: TGTGCCAGCAGCTTAGGTCGCTTCGGGATAGGAACTGAAGCTTTCTTT. Its protein product is CASSLGRFGIGTEAFF.